The T cell receptor (beta chain) described here comes from a study of T cells in women clearing cervical HPV infection. In the study overall: Only a few women had HLA typing results available. Findings and caveats of the study: Associations may precede or follow infection; HPV-specific or memory T cells were not isolated. Richness plus V gene abundances separated cases from controls with AUC around 0.79.

Concerning this clone itself: Its antigen is unknown. The read ends 3 residues before the CDR3 terminus; that terminus is restored from the germline J gene.

After removal of 2 bases from V and 1 base from J, the junction contained 4 bases not matched to a gene. Germline CDR1 MNHNS, CDR2 SASEGT. The CDR3 has 16 residues. TCR beta CDR3 amplified by multiplex PCR from approximately 1,100 ng genomic DNA. Sequenced by immunoSEQ multiplex PCR; TCRdb stores in-frame clones only, minus some. The sample table sets out about 20,000 clones. The TCR originated in a woman between 18 and 69 years old with a cervical HPV16 infection that either progressed to CIN3+ or cleared (not recorded which). Sequences were obtained from blood buffy coat. This chain links TRBV6-1 with TRBJ2-1; 8 bases map to TRBD2. CDR3 in amino acids: CASSESGGRSYNEQFF. The covered CDR3 bases are TGTGCCAGCAGTGAAAGCGGGGGCAGGTCCTACAATGAG.